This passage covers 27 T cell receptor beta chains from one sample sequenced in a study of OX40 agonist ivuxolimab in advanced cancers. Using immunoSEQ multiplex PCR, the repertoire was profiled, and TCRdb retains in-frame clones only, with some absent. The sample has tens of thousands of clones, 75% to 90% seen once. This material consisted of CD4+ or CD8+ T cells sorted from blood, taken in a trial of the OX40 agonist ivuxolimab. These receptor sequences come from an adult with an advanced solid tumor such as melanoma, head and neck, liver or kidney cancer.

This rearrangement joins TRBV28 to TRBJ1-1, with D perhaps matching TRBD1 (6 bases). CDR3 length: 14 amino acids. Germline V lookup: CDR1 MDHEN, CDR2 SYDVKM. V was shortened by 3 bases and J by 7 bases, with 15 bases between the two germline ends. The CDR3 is CASSFEQGRNEAFF. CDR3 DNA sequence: TGTGCCAGCAGTTTCGAACAGGGTAGGAATGAAGCTTTCTTT.

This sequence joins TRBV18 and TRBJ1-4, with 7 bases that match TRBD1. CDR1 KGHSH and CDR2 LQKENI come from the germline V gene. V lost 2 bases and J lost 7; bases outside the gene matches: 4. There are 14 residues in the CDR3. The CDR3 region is CASSPARGSEKLFF. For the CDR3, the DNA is TGTGCCAGCTCACCAGCCAGGGGGAGTGAAAAACTGTTTTTT.

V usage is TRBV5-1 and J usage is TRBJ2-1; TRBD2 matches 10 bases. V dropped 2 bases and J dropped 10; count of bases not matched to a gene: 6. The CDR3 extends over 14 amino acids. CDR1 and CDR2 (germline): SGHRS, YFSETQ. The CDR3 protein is CASSFGQREGEQFF. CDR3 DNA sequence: TGCGCCAGCAGCTTCGGGCAGCGGGAGGGAGAGCAGTTCTTC.

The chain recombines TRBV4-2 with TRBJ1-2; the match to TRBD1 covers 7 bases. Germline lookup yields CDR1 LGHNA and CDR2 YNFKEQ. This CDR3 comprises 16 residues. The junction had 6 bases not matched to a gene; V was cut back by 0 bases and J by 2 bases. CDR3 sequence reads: CASSQEWTGTNYGYTF. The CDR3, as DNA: TGTGCCAGCAGCCAAGAATGGACAGGAACCAACTATGGCTACACCTTC.

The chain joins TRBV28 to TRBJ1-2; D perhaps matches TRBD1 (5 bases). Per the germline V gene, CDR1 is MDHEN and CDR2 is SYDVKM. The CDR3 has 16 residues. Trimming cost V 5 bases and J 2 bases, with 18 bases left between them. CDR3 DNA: TGTGCCAGCAGTCCTCTCCCCCGAGGGGCCAACTATGGCTACACCTTC. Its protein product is CASSPLPRGANYGYTF.

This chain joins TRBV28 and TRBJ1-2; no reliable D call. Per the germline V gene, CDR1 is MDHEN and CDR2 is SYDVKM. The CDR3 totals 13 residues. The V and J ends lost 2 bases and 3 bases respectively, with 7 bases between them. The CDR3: CASSLMAHYGYTF. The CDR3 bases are TGTGCCAGCAGTTTAATGGCCCACTATGGCTACACCTTC.

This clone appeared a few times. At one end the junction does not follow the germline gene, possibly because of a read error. CDR3 residues: CAISESDPADTQYF. As DNA, the CDR3 is TGTGCCATAAGTGAGTCAGACCCGGCAGATACGCAGTATTTT. V is TRBV10-3 and J is TRBJ2-3; D not resolved. Germline CDR1 reads ENHRY; CDR2 reads SYGVKD. CDR3 length equals 14 residues.

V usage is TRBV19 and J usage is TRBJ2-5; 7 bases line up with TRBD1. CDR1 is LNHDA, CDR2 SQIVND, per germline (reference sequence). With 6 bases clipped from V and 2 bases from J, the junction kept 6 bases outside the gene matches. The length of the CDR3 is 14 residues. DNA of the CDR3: TGTGCCAGTAGGCCACCGGGACAGCAAGAGACCCAGTACTTC. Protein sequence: CASRPPGQQETQYF.

The CDR3 region has the DNA TGTGCCATCAGTGGGGCGCAGGGTAGTGTCACAGATACGCAGTATTTT. This sequence encodes CAISGAQGSVTDTQYF. This chain links TRBV10-3 with TRBJ2-3; D is possibly TRBD1 (5 bases). Germline V lookup: CDR1 ENHRY, CDR2 SYGVKD. The CDR3 spans 16 residues. Trimming took off 4 bases at V and 2 bases at J, with 16 bases between the two ends.

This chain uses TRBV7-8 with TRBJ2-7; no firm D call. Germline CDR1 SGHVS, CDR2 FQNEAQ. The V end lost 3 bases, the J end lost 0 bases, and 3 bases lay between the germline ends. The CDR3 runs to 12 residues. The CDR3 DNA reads TGTGCCAGCAGCTTCAGCTCCTACGAGCAGTACTTC. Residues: CASSFSSYEQYF.

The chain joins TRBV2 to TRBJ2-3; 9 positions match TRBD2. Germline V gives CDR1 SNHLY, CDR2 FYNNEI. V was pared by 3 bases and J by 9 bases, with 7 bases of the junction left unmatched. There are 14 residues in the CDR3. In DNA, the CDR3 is TGTGCCAGCAGTGACGGTAGCGGGAGTGACACGCAGTATTTT. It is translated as CASSDGSGSDTQYF.

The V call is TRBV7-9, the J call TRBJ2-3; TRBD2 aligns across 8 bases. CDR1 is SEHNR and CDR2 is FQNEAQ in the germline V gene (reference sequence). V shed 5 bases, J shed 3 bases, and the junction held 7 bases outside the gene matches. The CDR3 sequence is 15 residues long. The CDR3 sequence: CASSPQTSGTDTQYF. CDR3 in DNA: TGTGCCAGCAGCCCTCAAACTAGCGGAACAGATACGCAGTATTTT.

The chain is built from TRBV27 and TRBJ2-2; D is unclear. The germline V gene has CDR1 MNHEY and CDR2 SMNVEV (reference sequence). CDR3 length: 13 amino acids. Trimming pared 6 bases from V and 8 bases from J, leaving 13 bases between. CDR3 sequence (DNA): TGTGCCAGCAGCTTACTCCCTTGGGGGGAGCTGTTTTTT. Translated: CASSLLPWGELFF.

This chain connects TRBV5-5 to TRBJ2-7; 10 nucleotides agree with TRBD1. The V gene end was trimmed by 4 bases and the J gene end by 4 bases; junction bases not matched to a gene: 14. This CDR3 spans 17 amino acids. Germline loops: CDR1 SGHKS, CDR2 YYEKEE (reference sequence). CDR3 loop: CASSPRVWDRGYYEQYF. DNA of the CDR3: TGTGCCAGCAGCCCAAGGGTGTGGGACAGGGGCTATTACGAGCAGTACTTC.

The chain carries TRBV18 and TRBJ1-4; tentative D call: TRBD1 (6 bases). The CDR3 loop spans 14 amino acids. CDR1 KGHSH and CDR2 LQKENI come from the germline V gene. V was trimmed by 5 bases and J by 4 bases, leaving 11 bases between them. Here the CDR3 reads CASSKGTINEKLFF. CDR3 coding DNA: TGTGCCAGCTCAAAGGGGACAATTAATGAAAAACTGTTTTTT.

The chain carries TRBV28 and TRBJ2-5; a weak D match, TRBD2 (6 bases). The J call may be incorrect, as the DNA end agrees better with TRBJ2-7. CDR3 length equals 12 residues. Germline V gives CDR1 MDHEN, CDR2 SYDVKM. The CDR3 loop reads CASRLGGYEQYF. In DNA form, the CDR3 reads TGTGCCAGCAGACTCGGGGGCTACGAGCAGTACTTC.

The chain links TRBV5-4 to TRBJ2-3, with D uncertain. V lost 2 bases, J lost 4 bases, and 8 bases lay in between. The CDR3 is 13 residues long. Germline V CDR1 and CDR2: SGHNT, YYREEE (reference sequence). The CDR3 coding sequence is TGTGCCAGCAGCTTTAGTAGGGCAGATACGCAGTATTTT. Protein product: CASSFSRADTQYF.

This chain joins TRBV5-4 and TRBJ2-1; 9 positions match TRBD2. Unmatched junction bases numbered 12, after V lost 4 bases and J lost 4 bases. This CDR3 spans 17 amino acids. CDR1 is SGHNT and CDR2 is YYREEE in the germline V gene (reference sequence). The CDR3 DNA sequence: TGTGCCAGCAGCACAGGGTCTGGTCTAGCGGGGTACAATGAGCAGTTCTTC. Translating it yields CASSTGSGLAGYNEQFF.

CDR3 sequence: CASSASTDTQYF. The CDR3 bases are TGTGCCAGCAGCGCCAGCACAGATACGCAGTATTTT. The chain employs TRBV9 and TRBJ2-3; no reliable D call. Germline V CDR1 and CDR2: SGDLS, YYNGEE. V gave up 3 bases and J gave up 0 bases, with 2 bases separating them. This CDR3 has 12 residues. Drawing the rest from reference TRBV9 and TRBJ2-3, the complete variable domain is DSGVTQTPKHLITATGQRVTLRCSPRSGDLSVYWYQQSLDQGLQFLIQYYNGEERAKGNILERFSAQQFPDLHSELNLSSLELGDSALYFCASSASTDTQYFGPGTRLTVL.

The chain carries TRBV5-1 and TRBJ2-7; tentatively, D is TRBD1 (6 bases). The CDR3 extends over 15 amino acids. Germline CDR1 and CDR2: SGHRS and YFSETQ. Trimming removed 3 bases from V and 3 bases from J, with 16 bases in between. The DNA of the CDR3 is TGCGCCAGCAGCTCCCGCCCAGGGACAAACTACGAGCAGTACTTC. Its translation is CASSSRPGTNYEQYF. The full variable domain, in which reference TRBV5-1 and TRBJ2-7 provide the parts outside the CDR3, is KAGVTQTPRYLIKTRGQQVTLSCSPISGHRSVSWYQQTPGQGLQFLFEYFSETQRNKGNFPGRFSGRQFSNSRSEMNVSTLELGDSALYLCASSSRPGTNYEQYFGPGTRLTVT.

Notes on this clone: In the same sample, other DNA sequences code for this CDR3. The CDR3 nucleotides are TGTGCCAGCTCACCCGGGACAGGGTCCTACGAGCAGTACTTC. Its protein product is CASSPGTGSYEQYF. The V gene is TRBV18, the J gene TRBJ2-7; the match to TRBD1 covers 9 bases. The ends lost 3 bases at V and 1 base at J; junction bases unmatched: 1. Germline loops: CDR1 KGHSH, CDR2 LQKENI. The CDR3 spans 14 residues.

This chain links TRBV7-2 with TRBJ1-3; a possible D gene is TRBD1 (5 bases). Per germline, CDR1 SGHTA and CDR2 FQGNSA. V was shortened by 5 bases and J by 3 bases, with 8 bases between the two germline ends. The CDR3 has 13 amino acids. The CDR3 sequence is CASSPDSGNTIYF. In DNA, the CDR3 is TGTGCCAGCAGCCCCGACAGTGGAAACACCATATATTTT.

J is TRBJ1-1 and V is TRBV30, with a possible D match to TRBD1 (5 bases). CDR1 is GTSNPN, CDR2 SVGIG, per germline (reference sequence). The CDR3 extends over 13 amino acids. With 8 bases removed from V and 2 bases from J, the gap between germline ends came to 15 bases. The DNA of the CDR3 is TGTGCCAGCAAGACAGAGATAAACACTGAAGCTTTCTTT. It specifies CASKTEINTEAFF.

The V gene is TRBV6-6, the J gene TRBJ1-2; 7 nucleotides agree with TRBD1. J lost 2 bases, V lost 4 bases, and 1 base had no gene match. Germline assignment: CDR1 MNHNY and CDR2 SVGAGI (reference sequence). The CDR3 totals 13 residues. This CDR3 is CASSSTGNYGYTF. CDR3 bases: TGTGCCAGCAGTTCGACAGGGAACTATGGCTACACCTTC.

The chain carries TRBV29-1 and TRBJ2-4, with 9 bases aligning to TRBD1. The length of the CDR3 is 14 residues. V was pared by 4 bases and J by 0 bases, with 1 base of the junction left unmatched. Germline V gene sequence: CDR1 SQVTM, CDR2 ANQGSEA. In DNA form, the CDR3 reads TGCAGCGTTGGGACAGGGGAAGCCAAAAACATTCAGTACTTC. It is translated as CSVGTGEAKNIQYF.

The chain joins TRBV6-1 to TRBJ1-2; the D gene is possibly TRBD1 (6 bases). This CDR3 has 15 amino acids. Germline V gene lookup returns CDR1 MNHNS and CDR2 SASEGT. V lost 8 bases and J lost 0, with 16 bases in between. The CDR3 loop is CASAPGQLSNYGYTF. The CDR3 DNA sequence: TGTGCCAGCGCGCCAGGACAGCTGTCTAACTATGGCTACACCTTC.

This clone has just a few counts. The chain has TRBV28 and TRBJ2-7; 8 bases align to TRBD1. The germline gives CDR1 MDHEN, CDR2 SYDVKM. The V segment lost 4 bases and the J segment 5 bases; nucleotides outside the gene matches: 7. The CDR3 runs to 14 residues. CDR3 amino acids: CASSSYRGFHEQYF. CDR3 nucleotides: TGTGCCAGCAGTTCTTACAGGGGGTTCCACGAGCAGTACTTC.